These 7 T cell receptor beta chains came from one sample sequenced in a study of blood T cell repertoires in COVID-19. TCRdb's copy holds only in-frame clones and misses some; the assay was immunoSEQ multiplex PCR. The sample lists hundreds of thousands of clones, nearly 90% seen once, with 3.5% to 4% in the top ten. The material sequenced was PBMCs or T cells enriched from blood (not recorded which). The receptors shown here come from a woman younger than 45 with acute COVID-19.

The V call is TRBV6-6, the J call TRBJ2-2; a weak D match, TRBD1 (6 bases). Germline-derived CDR1 and CDR2 are MNHNY and SVGAGI (reference sequence). The V gene lost 6 bases and the J gene lost 6 bases, with 14 bases spanning the gap. The CDR3 length is 14 residues. This CDR3 reads CASSYDRLAGELFF. CDR3 sequence (DNA): TGTGCCAGCAGCTACGACAGGTTGGCCGGGGAGCTGTTTTTT.

The CDR3 here is CASSLDLRTGGGYTF. DNA of the CDR3: TGTGCCAGCAGCTTAGACCTAAGGACAGGGGGTGGCTACACCTTC. The chain has TRBV7-9 and TRBJ1-2; TRBD1 matches 10 bases. From germline, CDR1 is SEHNR and CDR2 FQNEAQ (reference sequence). V lost 1 base and J lost 7; bases outside the gene matches: 6. This CDR3 contains 15 residues.

This sequence joins TRBV5-8 and TRBJ1-2, with a weak D call TRBD1 (6 bases). The V gene's germline CDR1 is SGHTS and CDR2 YDEGEE. Trimming took off 0 bases at V and 5 bases at J, with 8 bases between the two ends. This CDR3 has 13 residues. CDR3 amino acids: CASSLGRGYGYTF. DNA for the CDR3: TGTGCCAGCAGCTTGGGCAGGGGATATGGCTACACCTTC.

The V call is TRBV30, the J call TRBJ1-2; 11 nucleotides line up with TRBD1. The CDR3 is 13 amino acids. From germline, CDR1 is GTSNPN and CDR2 SVGIG (reference sequence). Germline trimming cut 3 bases from V and 8 bases from J; bases unmatched to any gene: 5. CDR3 loop: CAWRDRGRQGYTF. CDR3 DNA sequence: TGTGCCTGGAGGGACAGGGGGCGTCAGGGCTACACCTTC.

This chain uses TRBV10-3 with TRBJ2-1; the D gene is possibly TRBD2 (5 bases). The V gene's germline CDR1 is ENHRY and CDR2 SYGVKD. The V gene lost 7 bases and the J gene lost 6 bases, with 13 bases spanning the gap. The CDR3 covers 13 residues. For the CDR3, the DNA is TGTGCCATCATGGAGGCAGGAGTCAATGAGCAGTTCTTC. As protein: CAIMEAGVNEQFF.

The rearrangement links TRBV7-2 to TRBJ2-1, with 12 bases identical to TRBD2. Per germline, CDR1 SGHTA and CDR2 FQGNSA. The V gene end was trimmed by 5 bases and the J gene end by 4 bases; junction bases not matched to a gene: 6. This CDR3 is built from 16 residues. This CDR3 reads CASSQKTSGGYNEQFF. The DNA of the CDR3 is TGTGCCAGCAGCCAGAAAACTAGCGGGGGGTACAATGAGCAGTTCTTC.

Only one count was recorded for this clone. The chain has TRBV30 and TRBJ1-6, with 7 bases aligning to TRBD1. The CDR3 extends over 14 amino acids. The V segment lost 5 bases and the J segment 7 bases; nucleotides outside the gene matches: 8. The germline V gene has CDR1 GTSNPN and CDR2 SVGIG (reference sequence). The CDR3 DNA sequence: TGTGCCTGGGATCAACAGGGGCGGAATTCACCCCTCCACTTT. This encodes CAWDQQGRNSPLHF.